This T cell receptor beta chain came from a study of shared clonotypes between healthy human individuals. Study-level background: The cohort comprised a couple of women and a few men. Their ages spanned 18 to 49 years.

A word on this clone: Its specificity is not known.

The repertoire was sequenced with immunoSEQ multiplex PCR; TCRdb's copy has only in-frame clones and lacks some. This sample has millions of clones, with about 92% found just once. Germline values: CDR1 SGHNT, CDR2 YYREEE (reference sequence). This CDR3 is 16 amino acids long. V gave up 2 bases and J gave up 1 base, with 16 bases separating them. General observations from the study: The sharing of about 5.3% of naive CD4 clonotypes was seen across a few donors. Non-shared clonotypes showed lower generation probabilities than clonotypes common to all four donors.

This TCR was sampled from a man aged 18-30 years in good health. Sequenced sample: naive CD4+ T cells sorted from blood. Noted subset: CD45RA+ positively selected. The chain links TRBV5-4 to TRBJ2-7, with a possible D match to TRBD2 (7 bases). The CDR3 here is CASSFGLRGQSYEQYF. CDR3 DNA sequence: TGTGCCAGCAGCTTCGGCTTGCGGGGGCAGTCCTACGAGCAGTACTTC.